A selection of T cell receptor beta chains follows, all from one sample in a study of cytomegalovirus exposure and HLA in healthy donors. The table came from immunoSEQ multiplex PCR; TCRdb's copy has only in-frame clones and leaves some out. The sample carries over 80,000 clones, 70% to 75% recorded once. The sample comprised PBMCs. These receptor sequences come from a middle-aged man in good health and CMV-seronegative. Each CDR3 is given with its conserved first and last residue. A D gene is named only where the DNA matches it firmly. Not all rows give a size; the values are once, few, many and, for expanded clones, a class.

>TRBV11-3|11|NA|TRBJ2-7|once
TGTGCCATTCCTCCTCCGGTTGAGCAGTACTTC
CAIPPPVEQYF
>TRBV7-8|15|NA|TRBJ1-2|NA
TGTGCCAGCAGCTTAGTCTCTAGGGGGAACTATGGCTACACCTTC
CASSLVSRGNYGYTF
>TRBV7-6|16|NA|TRBJ2-2|NA
TGTGCCACCAACCCGAGGAAAAGCGCGAACACCGGGGAGCTGTTTTTT
CATNPRKSANTGELFF
>TRBV7-9|14|TRBD1|TRBJ2-7|NA
TGTGCCAGCAGCGTGGGGGACAGAGACTACGAGCAGTACTTC
CASSVGDRDYEQYF
>TRBV5-1|13|NA|TRBJ1-5|NA
TGCGCCAGCAGGCAAGGAGTCAATCAGCCCCAGCATTTT
CASRQGVNQPQHF
>TRBV11-1|17|NA|TRBJ2-5|NA
TGTGCCAGCAGTTCTATCGGTTCCGGTCAGCGGATGAAGTCCCAGTACTTC
CASSSIGSGQRMKSQYF
>TRBV5-1|15|NA|TRBJ1-3|few
TGCGCCAGCAGCCGGGACAATTACTCTGGAAACACCATATATTTT
CASSRDNYSGNTIYF
>TRBV9|12|NA|TRBJ2-7|NA
TGTGCCAGCAGCGTAGGTTACGGCGAGCAGTACTTC
CASSVGYGEQYF
>TRBV2|13|TRBD1|TRBJ2-1|NA
TGTGCCAGCATGGGACAGGGAAACAATGAGCAGTTCTTC
CASMGQGNNEQFF
>TRBV5-1|16|TRBD1|TRBJ1-4|NA
TGCGCCAGCAGCTTGACCCCCGGGACAGAAAATGAAAAACTGTTTTTT
CASSLTPGTENEKLFF
>TRBV5-1|14|TRBD1|TRBJ2-7|NA
TGCGCCAGCAGACCGGGACAGGGTGGTTACGAGCAGTACTTC
CASRPGQGGYEQYF
>TRBV9|13|TRBD1|TRBJ1-6|few
TGTGCCAGCAGCGCGGACAGGGAATCACCCCTCCACTTT
CASSADRESPLHF
>TRBV28|16|TRBD1|TRBJ2-7|NA
TGTGCCAGCAGTTTAGCTTATTGGACAGGGGAAGGCGAGCAGTACTTC
CASSLAYWTGEGEQYF
>TRBV2|12|NA|TRBJ2-7|NA
TGTGCCAGCCGTGTTTCGGGATACGAGCAGTACTTC
CASRVSGYEQYF
>TRBV6-4|14|TRBD2|TRBJ2-1|NA
TGTGCCAGCAGTGGAACGGGGGGGACTGGTGAGCAGTTCTTC
CASSGTGGTGEQFF
>TRBV2|16|NA|TRBJ2-3|NA
TGTGCCAGCAGTGAAGGCCCCGTGGGGGCCACAGATACGCAGTATTTT
CASSEGPVGATDTQYF
>TRBV4-1|15|NA|TRBJ1-5|few
TGCGCCAGCAGCCCACAGGGAGTTAGCAATCAGCCCCAGCATTTT
CASSPQGVSNQPQHF
>TRBV5-1|14|NA|TRBJ2-7|NA
TGCGCCAGCAGTCGCCAGGAGGGAGACTACGAGCAGTACTTC
CASSRQEGDYEQYF
>TRBV5-8|13|NA|TRBJ1-5|few
TGTGCCAGCAGCTTGCAGGGTGGACAGCCCCAGCATTTT
CASSLQGGQPQHF
>TRBV2|13|TRBD1|TRBJ1-4|NA
TGTGCCAGCAAAGGACAGGGAAGGGAAAAACTGTTTTTT
CASKGQGREKLFF
>TRBV4-1|15|NA|TRBJ2-3|NA
TGCGCCAGCAGCCCAAGATGGCAGATTTCAGATACGCAGTATTTT
CASSPRWQISDTQYF
>TRBV5-1|16|TRBD2|TRBJ2-1|NA
TGCGCCAGCAGCGTTACTAGCGGGGGGGTTTCTAATGAGCAGTTCTTC
CASSVTSGGVSNEQFF
>TRBV27|14|TRBD2|TRBJ2-1|NA
TGTGCCAGCAGTTTACGGGGGGACCACAATGAGCAGTTCTTC
CASSLRGDHNEQFF
>TRBV19|14|NA|TRBJ1-1|NA
TGTGCCAGTAGTATAGGCCATAGGGGCACTGAAGCTTTCTTT
CASSIGHRGTEAFF
>TRBV27|13|NA|TRBJ2-3|NA
TGTGCCAGCAGTAAACAGATCACAGATACGCAGTATTTT
CASSKQITDTQYF
>TRBV7-9|10|NA|TRBJ1-1|NA
TGTGCCAGCAGATCTGTTGAAGCTTTCTTT
CASRSVEAFF
>TRBV6-5|11|NA|TRBJ2-7|NA
TGTGCCAGCAGTTCGGGAAACGAGCAGTACTTC
CASSSGNEQYF
>TRBV7-9|14|NA|TRBJ2-7|once
TGTGCCAGCAGCTTAGCGTCAGGGGACTACGAGCAGTACTTC
CASSLASGDYEQYF
>TRBV7-9|15|TRBD2|TRBJ2-7|NA
TGTGCCAGCAGCTCGCCGACTAGCACCCGGTACGAGCAGTACTTC
CASSSPTSTRYEQYF
>TRBV7-9|12|TRBD1|TRBJ2-7|NA
TGTTCCAGCATCCTACAGGGGTCCGAGCAGTACTTC
CSSILQGSEQYF
>TRBV7-9|12|NA|TRBJ1-1|NA
TGTGCCAGCAGCCCTGGGGCCACTGAAGCTTTCTTT
CASSPGATEAFF
>TRBV27|14|NA|TRBJ1-4|NA
TGTGCCAGCAGTAGAATTGCAGGAAGGGAAAAACTGTTTTTT
CASSRIAGREKLFF
>TRBV6-5|13|TRBD1|TRBJ1-2|many
TGTGCCAGCAGAGGGACAGGGGGCGACGGCTACACCTTC
CASRGTGGDGYTF
>TRBV5-1|16|NA|TRBJ1-6|NA
TGCGCCAGCAGCCCTGGGCCCTGGGACTATAATTCACCCCTCCACTTC
CASSPGPWDYNSPLHF
>TRBV5-4|14|NA|TRBJ1-1|few
TGTGCCAGCAGCTCCGGACAACTGAGCACTGAAGCTTTCTTT
CASSSGQLSTEAFF
>TRBV19|13|NA|TRBJ1-2|NA
TGTGCCAGTACTCCTGGACAGCCCTATGGCTACACCTTC
CASTPGQPYGYTF
>TRBV16|15|NA|TRBJ2-7|NA
TGTGCCAGCAGCCCCGAGCCGGGGAGACGGGCCGAGCAGTACTTC
CASSPEPGRRAEQYF
>TRBV7-2|14|TRBD1|TRBJ2-7|NA
TGTGCCAGCAGCGAAGAGACAGGGGCCTACGAGCAGTACTTC
CASSEETGAYEQYF
>TRBV9|14|NA|TRBJ1-3|NA
TGTGCCAGCAGCGTAGGAGGGCCTGGAAACACCATATATTTT
CASSVGGPGNTIYF
>TRBV18|14|NA|TRBJ1-2|once
TGTGCCAGCTCAAGACGGGGTCTCGACTATGGCTACACCTTC
CASSRRGLDYGYTF
>TRBV13|17|TRBD1|TRBJ2-7|NA
TGTGCCAGCAGCTCGAGTGGACAGGAACACGTACCCTACGAGCAGTACTTC
CASSSSGQEHVPYEQYF
>TRBV6-6|14|TRBD1|TRBJ2-1|NA
TGTGCCAGCAGGCTAAGGGGGCCTAGTGGTGAGCAGTTCTTC
CASRLRGPSGEQFF
>TRBV5-1|13|TRBD1|TRBJ2-7|NA
TGCGCCAGCCAAAGGGACAGGGCCTACGAGCAGTACTTC
CASQRDRAYEQYF
>TRBV4-1|16|NA|TRBJ1-6|NA
TGCGCCAGCAGCCAAGACGGTAGCTCCTATAATTCACCCCTCCACTTT
CASSQDGSSYNSPLHF
>TRBV5-1|16|TRBD1|TRBJ2-7|NA
TGCGCCAGCAGCTTGGCAGGGGGCGCGTTCGCCTACGAGCAGTACTTC
CASSLAGGAFAYEQYF
>TRBV15|15|NA|TRBJ1-1|NA
TGTGCCACCAGCAGAGAGGACCAGGGTGGGCCTGAAGCTTTCTTT
CATSREDQGGPEAFF
>TRBV6-5|14|TRBD1|TRBJ2-7|many
TGTGCCAGCAGGCCCGGACAGGGGGGGATCGAGCAGTACTTC
CASRPGQGGIEQYF
>TRBV28|15|TRBD1|TRBJ1-2|NA
TGTGCCAGCAGTTTAGCTGGACAGGGGAGAAATGGCTACACCTTC
CASSLAGQGRNGYTF
>TRBV28|13|NA|TRBJ2-7|NA
TGTGCCAGCAGCCTTTATTCTTCCTACGAGCAGTACTTC
CASSLYSSYEQYF
>TRBV5-1|14|NA|TRBJ1-4|NA
TGCGCCAGCCGGACAGAAGCAACTAATGAAAAACTGTTTTTT
CASRTEATNEKLFF
>TRBV10-1|18|TRBD1|TRBJ1-1|NA
TGCGCCAGCAGTGGACCGGGACAGGGAGTTCCTATGAACACTGAAGCTTTCTTT
CASSGPGQGVPMNTEAFF
>TRBV11-2|16|NA|TRBJ1-1|NA
TGTGCCAGCAGCGATATTACCAGGGTGGAGAACACTGAAGCTTTCTTT
CASSDITRVENTEAFF
>TRBV14|16|NA|TRBJ2-5|NA
TGTGCCAGCAGCCAAGGTTACAGGACCTATGTGGAGACCCAGTACTTC
CASSQGYRTYVETQYF
>TRBV18|13|NA|TRBJ2-3|NA
TGTGCCAGCTCACGGTACAGGGCAGATACGCAGTATTTT
CASSRYRADTQYF
>TRBV7-6|15|TRBD2|TRBJ2-7|NA
TGTGCCAGCAGCAATAGCGGGGGCCCGTCCTACGAGCAGTACTTC
CASSNSGGPSYEQYF
>TRBV5-6|14|TRBD1|TRBJ1-2|NA
TGTGCCAGCAGCTCCCCGACAGGGAGCTATGGCTACACCTTC
CASSSPTGSYGYTF
>TRBV6-6|14|TRBD1|TRBJ2-5|NA
TGTGCCAGCGACCGGGACAGGGATTTACGGGCCCAGTACTTC
CASDRDRDLRAQYF
>TRBV4-2|16|TRBD2|TRBJ2-5|NA
TGTGCCAGCAGCCAAGATAATAGCGGGGGGGGAGAGACCCAGTACTTC
CASSQDNSGGGETQYF
>TRBV15|13|TRBD1|TRBJ1-1|NA
TGTGCCACCAGCTCCAGGGGGCCCACTGAAGCTTTCTTT
CATSSRGPTEAFF